This T cell receptor (beta chain) was sequenced in a study of cytomegalovirus exposure and HLA in healthy donors. Study-wide points: Among TCR beta chains, those listed as cytomegalovirus-associated numbered about 150.

The CDR3 totals 13 residues. CDR1 ENHRY and CDR2 SYGVKD come from the germline V gene. Trimming took 7 bases from V and 0 from J; bases not matched to a gene: 3. With respect to this clone: Its target is not known.

Measured with immunoSEQ multiplex PCR; TCRdb has only the in-frame clones, and not every one. The sample includes some 170,000 clones, more than 70% of them seen just once. The rearrangement links TRBV10-3 to TRBJ2-7; 7 nucleotides line up with TRBD2. The clonotype was recovered from a man aged 25-40 years in good health and CMV-seropositive. What was sequenced was PBMCs. This CDR3 reads CAIKAGDSYEQYF. CDR3 bases: TGTGCCATCAAGGCGGGGGACTCCTACGAGCAGTACTTC.